These 10 T cell receptor beta chains came from one sample sequenced in a study of regulatory and conventional T cells in RAG deficiency. Produced via immunoSEQ multiplex PCR; TCRdb's table is partial and in-frame only. The sample holds about 30,000 clones, 90% to 97% seen once. Genomic DNA came from blood conventional CD4+ T cells gated CD25-low CD127-high. A further study also used this sample, focusing on regulatory T cells. Per that study: Amplification used 52 TRBV primers and 13 TRBJ primers.

Sequencing used CD25- CD4+ T cells sorted from blood. The source of these receptors is a human donor in good health.

V gene TRBV6-6 combines with J gene TRBJ1-2, with a possible D match to TRBD1 (6 bases). The germline CDR1 and CDR2 sequences are MNHNY and SVGAGI (reference sequence). The V and J ends lost 5 bases and 5 bases respectively, with 9 bases between them. The CDR3 covers 12 residues. The DNA of the CDR3 is TGTGCCAGCAGTCTAGGGGGTTATGGCTACACCTTC. Amino acid sequence: CASSLGGYGYTF.

This clone occurred once. The chain is built from TRBV6-6 and TRBJ2-7; 8 nucleotides agree with TRBD2. CDR1 is MNHNY, CDR2 SVGAGI, per germline (reference sequence). The trim removed 5 bases at V and 2 bases at J, leaving 8 bases unmatched. The CDR3 is 15 residues long. The CDR3 coding sequence is TGTGCCAGCAGTATAACTAGCGGCAGTCCCTACGAGCAGTACTTC. Translation: CASSITSGSPYEQYF.

This chain joins TRBV7-9 and TRBJ2-3; 11 bases are a match to TRBD1. This CDR3 has 15 amino acids. The germline V gene encodes CDR1 SEHNR and CDR2 FQNEAQ (reference sequence). The ends lost 5 bases at V and 5 bases at J; junction bases unmatched: 6. DNA of the CDR3: TGTGCCAGCAGCCCGGGACAGGGGGTTGGAGATACGCAGTATTTT. Its translation is CASSPGQGVGDTQYF.

The chain joins TRBV20-1 to TRBJ2-7, with 8 bases identical to TRBD1. The CDR3 sequence is 11 residues long. Germline V CDR1 and CDR2: DFQATT, SNEGSKA (reference sequence). The V segment lost 6 bases and the J segment 5 bases; nucleotides outside the gene matches: 3. The CDR3 protein is CSARQGNEQYF. In DNA form, the CDR3 reads TGCAGTGCGAGACAGGGGAACGAGCAGTACTTC.

The chain recombines TRBV6-6 with TRBJ1-3; D is ambiguous. Between the trimmed V and J ends, which lost 3 bases and 0 bases, there was a span of 6 bases. This CDR3 has 14 amino acids. CDR1 is MNHNY and CDR2 is SVGAGI in the germline V gene (reference sequence). Here the CDR3 reads CASSYGSSGNTIYF. In DNA form, the CDR3 reads TGTGCCAGCAGTTATGGGAGCTCTGGAAACACCATATATTTT.

The rearrangement joins TRBV2 to TRBJ1-1, with D possibly matching TRBD1 (5 bases). The V end lost 6 bases, the J end lost 1 base, and 12 bases lay between the germline ends. CDR3 size: 14 residues. Germline values: CDR1 SNHLY, CDR2 FYNNEI. The CDR3 nucleotides are TGTGCCAGCAGCCGAAAGACAGCGAACACTGAAGCTTTCTTT. This gives the protein CASSRKTANTEAFF.

The chain combines TRBV5-1 with TRBJ2-1; D is ambiguous. V was clipped by 0 bases and J by 3 bases, with 10 bases between them. The germline V gene encodes CDR1 SGHRS and CDR2 YFSETQ. There are 15 residues in the CDR3. In nucleotides, the CDR3 is TGCGCCAGCAGCTTGGAGCTCGGTAGCTACAATGAGCAGTTCTTC. It translates to CASSLELGSYNEQFF.

This sequence joins TRBV5-1 and TRBJ2-3, with D perhaps TRBD1 (6 bases). The V end lost 7 bases, the J end lost 5 bases, and 8 bases lay between the germline ends. The CDR3 consists of 11 residues. Germline V gene data show CDR1 as SGHRS and CDR2 as YFSETQ. CDR3 nucleotides: TGCGCCAGCCGCAGGGGAGATACGCAGTATTTT. This encodes CASRRGDTQYF.

The V gene is TRBV27, the J gene TRBJ2-2; tentatively, D is TRBD2 (5 bases). Per germline, CDR1 MNHEY and CDR2 SMNVEV (reference sequence). The germline V and J ends were trimmed by 0 bases and 4 bases, with 12 bases remaining between them. The CDR3 length is 16 residues. CDR3 sequence: CASSLSVGASTGELFF. As DNA, the CDR3 is TGTGCCAGCAGTTTATCTGTGGGAGCGAGCACCGGGGAGCTGTTTTTT.

V and J are TRBV5-6 and TRBJ2-1; 8 positions match TRBD2. Germline CDR1 is SGHDT and CDR2 is YYEEEE. The V and J ends lost 0 bases and 6 bases, in that order; junction bases with no gene match: 11. This CDR3 spans 17 amino acids. The CDR3 is CASSLAGGTSISNEQFF. CDR3 in DNA: TGTGCCAGCAGCTTGGCTGGAGGGACTAGTATTTCCAATGAGCAGTTCTTC.